The clone carrying this T cell receptor beta chain was detected ten times or more. The antigen is undetermined. These data belong to a study of CD8+CD57+ T cells in acquired aplastic anemia. Study information: Mean yield of DNA from sorted CD4+ and CD8+ cells was around 3 ug. In CD4+ cells, healthy donors produced an average of about 10 million reads. Study observations and caveats: Sharing between patients and controls was observed for twenty-nine CD8+ CDR3 sequences. Statistical testing detected no significant gap in CD8+ Simpson's diversity between patients and controls.

The germline V gene encodes CDR1 SGDLS and CDR2 YYNGEE. The germline V and J ends were trimmed by 4 bases and 4 bases, with 14 bases remaining between them. The CDR3 sequence is 15 residues long. Genomic DNA acted as the template from which TCR beta VDJ combination and CDR3 sequence profiling were carried out. TCRdb recomputed calls from the reads with MiXCR, one row per CDR3 protein. The table shows about 68,000 distinct CDR3 sequences, with roughly half occurring only once. The V call is TRBV9, the J call TRBJ1-4; no reliable D call. Sequencing was done on a sample of sorted CD4+, CD8+, or CD8+CD57+ T cells (not recorded which) from PBMCs. This receptor was identified in a human donor in good health, serving as a control. The CDR3 coding sequence is TGTGCCAGCAGCCCCTCAGGTGGTAGTAATGAAAAACTGTTTTTT. Its translation: CASSPSGGSNEKLFF.